A single sample gave rise to the 23 T cell receptor beta chains below, sequenced in a study of T cells in localized non-small cell lung cancer. Libraries were prepared by immunoSEQ multiplex PCR; TCRdb keeps only in-frame clonotypes and omits some of them. This table has about 36,000 clones, roughly 85% appearing once. The material sequenced was peripheral blood, taken before any cancer treatment. The receptor set was obtained from a woman between 40 and 69 years old with stage I lung adenocarcinoma.

The chain combines TRBV5-6 with TRBJ1-2; 8 bases are a match to TRBD1. V lost 4 bases to trimming and J lost 7 bases; unmatched junction nucleotides: 9. Looked up from germline, CDR1 is SGHDT and CDR2 is YYEEEE. CDR3 size: 14 residues. CDR3 DNA: TGTGCCAGCAGCCGACTGGACAGGGAGGTTGGCTACACCTTC. This sequence encodes CASSRLDREVGYTF.

This rearrangement joins TRBV6-5 to TRBJ2-5; no clear D. The CDR3 totals 13 residues. The germline V and J ends were trimmed by 8 bases and 4 bases, with 14 bases remaining between them. Germline V lookup: CDR1 MNHEY, CDR2 SVGAGI. Here the CDR3 DNA reads TGTGCCAGCCGCTCCAGACCGCGAGAGACCCAGTACTTC. As protein: CASRSRPRETQYF.

The chain joins TRBV6-5 to TRBJ2-3; 8 nucleotides match TRBD2. This CDR3 region has 14 residues. CDR1 is MNHEY and CDR2 is SVGAGI in the germline V gene. V lost 6 bases and J lost 0; bases outside the gene matches: 2. Here the CDR3 DNA reads TGTGCCAGCAGCGGGGGGGAAAGCACAGATACGCAGTATTTT. Translating gives CASSGGESTDTQYF.

The V and J genes are TRBV5-1 and TRBJ1-2, with a possible D match to TRBD1 (5 bases). Trimming pared 0 bases from V and 4 bases from J, leaving 13 bases between. Looked up from germline, CDR1 is SGHRS and CDR2 is YFSETQ. This CDR3 region has 15 residues. DNA of the CDR3: TGCGCCAGCAGCTTGGCCGGGGTGGGGGGCTATGGCTACACCTTC. It yields the protein CASSLAGVGGYGYTF.

The chain combines TRBV4-2 with TRBJ1-5, with D tentatively TRBD1 (5 bases). V was shortened by 1 base and J by 6 bases, with 13 bases between the two germline ends. This CDR3 has 15 residues. Germline V CDR1 and CDR2: LGHNA, YNFKEQ. The CDR3 DNA is TGTGCCAGCAGCCAAGTTTTCCAGGGATCTCAGCCCCAGCATTTT. Encoded protein: CASSQVFQGSQPQHF.

The chain combines TRBV7-9 with TRBJ1-1, with a tentative D call TRBD1 (5 bases). This CDR3 is 12 amino acids long. The germline V and J ends were trimmed by 5 bases and 4 bases, with 8 bases remaining between them. Per germline, CDR1 SEHNR and CDR2 FQNEAQ (reference sequence). This CDR3 reads CASSRGGTEAFF. DNA of the CDR3: TGTGCCAGCAGCCGGGGGGGCACTGAAGCTTTCTTT.

For this clone: At one end, the junction sequence differs from germline, possibly due to a read error. The same CDR3 is also encoded by other DNA sequences in this sample. The gene calls are TRBV7-2 and TRBJ2-7; 10 bases agree with TRBD2. Per the germline V gene, CDR1 is SGHTA and CDR2 is FQGNSA. CDR3 size: 15 residues. The CDR3 is CASSYSSGGTYEQYF. The DNA of the CDR3 is TGTGCCAGCAGCTATTCTAGCGGGGGAACTTACGAGCAATACTTC.

This rearrangement joins TRBV5-6 to TRBJ1-2; possibly TRBD1 for D (5 bases). Germline V gene data show CDR1 as SGHDT and CDR2 as YYEEEE. This CDR3 region has 19 residues. V shed 2 bases and J shed 7 bases, with 30 bases lying between them. Here the CDR3 DNA reads TGTGCCAGCAGCTTCCCAGGGCGGGGATTAAAAGCCATTACTCGTGGCTACACCTTC. This gives the protein CASSFPGRGLKAITRGYTF.

V and J are TRBV19 and TRBJ1-5, with 9 bases matching TRBD1. CDR3 size: 15 residues. Trimming removed 3 bases from V and 7 bases from J; junction bases left unmatched: 7. Germline assignment: CDR1 LNHDA and CDR2 SQIVND (reference sequence). CDR3 coding DNA: TGTGCCAGTAGTATTCCGGACAGGGGAAAACAGCCCCAGCATTTT. This translates into CASSIPDRGKQPQHF.

This CDR3 reads CASSLVEAGESYEQYF. The CDR3 nucleotides are TGTGCCAGCAGCTTAGTTGAGGCGGGGGAGTCCTACGAGCAGTACTTC. This rearrangement joins TRBV11-2 to TRBJ2-7; 7 bases are a match to TRBD2. V gave up 1 base and J gave up 1 base; unmatched junction bases: 7. Germline V gives CDR1 SGHAT, CDR2 FQNNGV. The CDR3 has 16 amino acids. Complete variable domain (other parts from reference TRBV11-2 and TRBJ2-7): EAGVAQSPRYKIIEKRQSVAFWCNPISGHATLYWYQQILGQGPKLLIQFQNNGVVDDSQLPKDRFSAERLKGVDSTLKIQPAKLEDSAVYLCASSLVEAGESYEQYFGPGTRLTVT.

The rearrangement uses TRBV7-3 and TRBJ2-3; 13 positions agree with TRBD2. The CDR3 is made up of 17 amino acids. Unmatched junction bases numbered 9, after V lost 5 bases and J lost 4 bases. Germline V CDR1 and CDR2: SGHTA, FQGTGA. The CDR3 protein is CASSPGPGLAGPDTQYF. The CDR3 nucleotides are TGTGCCAGCAGCCCCGGACCGGGACTAGCGGGGCCAGATACGCAGTATTTT.

The chain combines TRBV6-1 with TRBJ1-5; no definite D call. This CDR3 is 14 amino acids long. Between the trimmed V and J ends, which lost 6 bases and 4 bases, there was a span of 13 bases. Looked up from germline, CDR1 is MNHNS and CDR2 is SASEGT. CDR3 sequence reads: CASRAVHGNQPQHF. CDR3 DNA: TGTGCCAGCAGGGCCGTTCATGGGAATCAGCCCCAGCATTTT.

Here the CDR3 reads CASSLMGHEQYF. In DNA, the CDR3 is TGTGCCAGCAGTTTAATGGGCCACGAGCAGTACTTC. This rearrangement joins TRBV28 to TRBJ2-7; no clear D gene. The length of the CDR3 is 12 residues. V lost 2 bases to trimming and J lost 5 bases, with 7 bases between them. CDR1 and CDR2 from the germline V gene are MDHEN and SYDVKM.

The V gene is TRBV4-1, the J gene TRBJ2-5, with D possibly being TRBD2 (7 bases). CDR3 length equals 16 residues. V was clipped by 1 base and J by 2 bases, with 14 bases between them. The germline CDR1 and CDR2 sequences are MGHRA and YSYEKL. In DNA form, the CDR3 reads TGCGCCAGCAGCCAAGGGAAGGGGGGAGGGCAAGAGACCCAGTACTTC. Translated, it gives CASSQGKGGGQETQYF.

This rearrangement joins TRBV11-3 to TRBJ2-7; D is possibly TRBD2 (5 bases). V lost 5 bases and J lost 2, with 22 bases in between. Germline V gives CDR1 SGHNT, CDR2 YENEEA. This CDR3 comprises 17 residues. CDR3 coding DNA: TGTGCCAGCAGCCCAAAGGGAGCGTCAATACCAGCCTACGAGCAGTACTTC. This sequence encodes CASSPKGASIPAYEQYF.

V and J are TRBV7-6 and TRBJ2-1, with a weak D call TRBD1 (5 bases). Trimming removed 3 bases at V and 5 bases at J, with 14 bases between. The CDR3 is made up of 15 amino acids. The germline V gene encodes CDR1 SGHVS and CDR2 FNYEAQ. CDR3: CASSFAGLKHNEQFF. CDR3 sequence (DNA): TGTGCCAGCAGCTTTGCAGGGTTAAAGCACAATGAGCAGTTCTTC.

Here the CDR3 DNA reads TGTGCCAGCAGCTTTTTAACGGCGGGGGGGCGTGCAGATACGCAGTATTTT. It translates to CASSFLTAGGRADTQYF. The chain recombines TRBV7-2 with TRBJ2-3; 9 bases are a match to TRBD2. V gave up 3 bases and J gave up 4 bases; unmatched junction bases: 11. Per germline, CDR1 SGHTA and CDR2 FQGNSA. CDR3 size: 17 residues.

The chain is built from TRBV27 and TRBJ1-6, with 9 bases matching TRBD1. Germline CDR1 MNHEY, CDR2 SMNVEV (reference sequence). V lost 4 bases and J lost 1; bases outside the gene matches: 23. The CDR3 length is 23 residues. The CDR3 protein is CASSSSNTGTGTAGLSYNSPLHF. The CDR3 region has the DNA TGTGCCAGCAGTTCCTCGAATACCGGGACAGGGACTGCAGGATTGTCCTATAATTCACCCCTCCACTTT.

V is TRBV28 and J is TRBJ2-7; TRBD2 might be the D (6 bases). Germline V lookup: CDR1 MDHEN, CDR2 SYDVKM. Trimming removed 8 bases at V and 7 bases at J, with 15 bases between. The CDR3 totals 12 residues. The CDR3, as DNA: TGTGCCAGCGGCGCGGGGTACAGGGAGCAGTACTTC. Its translation is CASGAGYREQYF.

V usage is TRBV5-1 and J usage is TRBJ1-4; D not resolved. The CDR3 covers 12 residues. Looked up from germline, CDR1 is SGHRS and CDR2 is YFSETQ. The ends were cut back, 1 base at V and 7 bases at J, with 5 bases in the middle. The CDR3 reads CASSLTREKLFF. In DNA form, the CDR3 reads TGCGCCAGCAGCTTGACCCGTGAAAAACTGTTTTTT.

The V and J genes are TRBV15 and TRBJ1-5, with TRBD1 matching over 7 bases. Trimming removed 6 bases from V and 7 bases from J; junction bases left unmatched: 15. In germline, CDR1 is LNHNV, CDR2 YYDKDF (reference sequence). This CDR3 is 16 amino acids long. CDR3 in DNA: TGTGCCACCAGAAACGGGGAGGGGGCAAAAAAACAGCCCCAGCATTTT. Translation: CATRNGEGAKKQPQHF.

CDR3 coding DNA: TGTGCCAGCAGCTTGGGAGTCCTGAATGAGCAGTTCTTC. This sequence encodes CASSLGVLNEQFF. The chain joins TRBV11-3 to TRBJ2-1, with D possibly TRBD2 on 5 matching bases. The CDR3 totals 13 residues. Germline V gene sequence: CDR1 SGHNT, CDR2 YENEEA. Trimming took off 3 bases at V and 7 bases at J, with 10 bases between the two ends.

This chain connects TRBV28 to TRBJ2-2; D remains ambiguous. The CDR3 is 12 residues long. Germline V gene lookup returns CDR1 MDHEN and CDR2 SYDVKM. Trimming shortened V by 6 bases and J by 7 bases, and 9 bases separated the two germline ends. CDR3 nucleotides: TGTGCCAGCAGCCTGACGGGCGGGGAGCTGTTTTTT. This gives the protein CASSLTGGELFF.